This is a list of T cell receptor beta chains from one sample in a study of blood T cells in healthy people across ages. TCRdb used MiXCR to reprocess the 5' RACE reads, holding one entry per CDR3 protein. The table lists 1.5 million or so distinct CDR3 sequences, 35% to 45% of them singletons. The specimen was blood. All receptors derive from a young woman in good health. CDR3s include the opening cysteine and the closing phenylalanine or tryptophan. The order of the fields is J gene, V gene, clone size, D gene, CDR3 DNA, CDR3 protein. The D gene is left open where the match is weak. Part of the rows lack a size; the others show once, few, many or a class for expanded clones.

j_call: TRBJ2-7; v_call: TRBV27; clone_size: -; d_call: TRBD2; cdr3_nt: TGTGCCAGCAGTTTAACCCTGGCGGGACTATCCTACAATGAGCAGTACTTC; cdr3_aa: CASSLTLAGLSYNEQYF
j_call: TRBJ1-4; v_call: TRBV5-1; clone_size: -; d_call: -; cdr3_nt: TGCGCCAGCAGCTTTGGTGGAGGGCAACCTAATGAAAAACTGTTTTTT; cdr3_aa: CASSFGGGQPNEKLFF
j_call: TRBJ2-3; v_call: TRBV27; clone_size: -; d_call: TRBD1; cdr3_nt: TGTGCCAGCAGTTACGGACAGGGGAGGACAGATACGCAGTATTTT; cdr3_aa: CASSYGQGRTDTQYF
j_call: TRBJ2-3; v_call: TRBV7-9; clone_size: once; d_call: -; cdr3_nt: TGTGCCAGCAGGCCCCTCGCGAGCGGTCCTAGCACAGATACGCAGTATTTT; cdr3_aa: CASRPLASGPSTDTQYF
j_call: TRBJ1-2; v_call: TRBV5-1; clone_size: -; d_call: -; cdr3_nt: TGCGCCAGCAGCTTCACCGGGACCTCAGGCCGCCGCGGCTATGGCTACACCTTC; cdr3_aa: CASSFTGTSGRRGYGYTF
j_call: TRBJ2-3; v_call: TRBV10-3; clone_size: -; d_call: -; cdr3_nt: TGTGCCACCAGTGAGATGTTAGGGAGAGATGGCACAGATACGCAGTATTTT; cdr3_aa: CATSEMLGRDGTDTQYF
j_call: TRBJ2-3; v_call: TRBV7-9; clone_size: -; d_call: TRBD1; cdr3_nt: TGTGCCAGCAGCTTAGGACAGGGGGCGCGAACAGATACGCAGTATTTT; cdr3_aa: CASSLGQGARTDTQYF
j_call: TRBJ2-7; v_call: TRBV12-3/TRBV12-4; clone_size: -; d_call: -; cdr3_nt: TGTGCCAGCAGTTTGAGCGGCTCCTACAATGAGCAGTACTTC; cdr3_aa: CASSLSGSYNEQYF
j_call: TRBJ1-2; v_call: TRBV12-3/TRBV12-4; clone_size: few; d_call: -; cdr3_nt: TGTGCCAGCAGTCCAGCCCATGGCTACACCTTC; cdr3_aa: CASSPAHGYTF
j_call: TRBJ2-3; v_call: TRBV7-6; clone_size: -; d_call: TRBD2; cdr3_nt: TGTGCCAGCAGCCCCGCCTGGACTAGCGCAGATACGCAGTATTTT; cdr3_aa: CASSPAWTSADTQYF
j_call: TRBJ1-4; v_call: TRBV6-5; clone_size: once; d_call: -; cdr3_nt: TGTGCCAGCAGTGACATGGGGGGCGAAAAACTGTTTTTT; cdr3_aa: CASSDMGGEKLFF
j_call: TRBJ2-3; v_call: TRBV6-6; clone_size: few; d_call: -; cdr3_nt: TGTGCCAGCAGATTCCGGGACAGCACAGATACGCAGTATTTT; cdr3_aa: CASRFRDSTDTQYF
j_call: TRBJ2-1; v_call: TRBV12-5; clone_size: few; d_call: -; cdr3_nt: TGTGCTAGTGGTTTGGAGGGGGGTTACAATGAGCAGTTCTTC; cdr3_aa: CASGLEGGYNEQFF
j_call: TRBJ2-5; v_call: TRBV7-9; clone_size: -; d_call: -; cdr3_nt: TGTGCCAGCAGCTCACATGTCTTGGAGACCCAGTACTTC; cdr3_aa: CASSSHVLETQYF
j_call: TRBJ2-2; v_call: TRBV14; clone_size: -; d_call: -; cdr3_nt: TGTGCCAGCAGCCAAGGAGACGAGGGCCACACCGGGGAGCTGTTTTTT; cdr3_aa: CASSQGDEGHTGELFF
j_call: TRBJ2-3; v_call: TRBV18; clone_size: -; d_call: TRBD1; cdr3_nt: TGTGCCAGCTCACCTGATCATGGGGACAGGGATAAAGATACGCAGTATTTT; cdr3_aa: CASSPDHGDRDKDTQYF
j_call: TRBJ1-1; v_call: TRBV21-1; clone_size: -; d_call: -; cdr3_nt: TGTGCCAGCCCCTCGGACAGGGCGAACACTGAAGCTTTCTTT; cdr3_aa: CASPSDRANTEAFF
j_call: TRBJ1-1; v_call: TRBV9; clone_size: -; d_call: -; cdr3_nt: TGTGCCAGCAGCACCCAGGCACGTGACACTGAAGCTTTCTTT; cdr3_aa: CASSTQARDTEAFF
j_call: TRBJ1-2; v_call: TRBV28; clone_size: once; d_call: -; cdr3_nt: TGTGCCAGCAGTTCCTTTTTGGACGGACTTGGGGGCTACACCTTC; cdr3_aa: CASSSFLDGLGGYTF
j_call: TRBJ1-4; v_call: TRBV20-1; clone_size: few; d_call: -; cdr3_nt: TGCAGTGCTAGGGATGAACCCGGAAAACTGTTTTTT; cdr3_aa: CSARDEPGKLFF
j_call: TRBJ2-5; v_call: TRBV27; clone_size: -; d_call: -; cdr3_nt: TGTGCCAGCAGTTTACGAGCGGAACGCTACAATGAGCAGTACTTC; cdr3_aa: CASSLRAERYNEQYF
j_call: TRBJ1-1; v_call: TRBV7-2; clone_size: -; d_call: -; cdr3_nt: TGTGCCAGCAGCTCCCCGGGGGTAAGGACTGAAGCTTTCTTT; cdr3_aa: CASSSPGVRTEAFF
j_call: TRBJ2-1; v_call: TRBV3-1; clone_size: few; d_call: -; cdr3_nt: TGTGCCAGCAGCCTTTCGGATACCATCAGGGTCAATGAGCAGTTCTTC; cdr3_aa: CASSLSDTIRVNEQFF
j_call: TRBJ2-5; v_call: TRBV29-1; clone_size: few; d_call: TRBD2; cdr3_nt: TGCAGCGTTGCGAGACTAGCGGGTCGGGAGACCCAGTACTTC; cdr3_aa: CSVARLAGRETQYF
j_call: TRBJ1-2; v_call: TRBV30; clone_size: -; d_call: -; cdr3_nt: TGTGCCTGGAATTTGGGGGGCGGGAGGAATGGCTACACCTTC; cdr3_aa: CAWNLGGGRNGYTF
j_call: TRBJ2-5; v_call: TRBV12-3/TRBV12-4; clone_size: -; d_call: -; cdr3_nt: TGTGCCAGCAGTCGGACAGAAGGGACCCAGTACTTC; cdr3_aa: CASSRTEGTQYF
j_call: TRBJ2-3; v_call: TRBV15; clone_size: few; d_call: -; cdr3_nt: TGTGCCACCAGCAGGGAGTTTGGTCACATGTCTACGCAGTATTTT; cdr3_aa: CATSREFGHMSTQYF
j_call: TRBJ1-1; v_call: TRBV28; clone_size: -; d_call: TRBD1; cdr3_nt: TGTGCCAGCAGCGACGGGACAGCCCGAACTGAAGCTTTCTTT; cdr3_aa: CASSDGTARTEAFF
j_call: TRBJ2-7; v_call: TRBV28; clone_size: -; d_call: -; cdr3_nt: TGTGCCAGCAGTTCCCGGATTGGGGAGCAGTACTTC; cdr3_aa: CASSSRIGEQYF
j_call: TRBJ2-1; v_call: TRBV20-1; clone_size: -; d_call: -; cdr3_nt: TGCAGTGCTAGTCTAACGGGGGCCACCTACAATGAGCAGTTCTTC; cdr3_aa: CSASLTGATYNEQFF
j_call: TRBJ1-2; v_call: TRBV7-9; clone_size: -; d_call: -; cdr3_nt: TGTGCCAGCGATCACATTACAGAGCTGAACTATGGCTACACCTTC; cdr3_aa: CASDHITELNYGYTF
j_call: TRBJ2-5; v_call: TRBV4-2; clone_size: many; d_call: TRBD2; cdr3_nt: TGTGCCAGCAGCTTAACTAGCGGGAGACTCGAAGAGACCCAGTACTTC; cdr3_aa: CASSLTSGRLEETQYF
j_call: TRBJ2-1; v_call: TRBV12-3/TRBV12-4; clone_size: -; d_call: -; cdr3_nt: TGTGCCAGCTTAGCCCTGGGGACGACCAATGAGCAGTTCTTC; cdr3_aa: CASLALGTTNEQFF
j_call: TRBJ1-2; v_call: TRBV6-6; clone_size: -; d_call: -; cdr3_nt: TGTGCCAGCCGTAACAGCGCGGAGGGCTACACCTTC; cdr3_aa: CASRNSAEGYTF
j_call: TRBJ1-2; v_call: TRBV4-3; clone_size: many; d_call: -; cdr3_nt: TGCGCCAGCAGCCAAGATCGCCGGAGCTATGGCTACACCTTC; cdr3_aa: CASSQDRRSYGYTF
j_call: TRBJ1-6; v_call: TRBV4-3; clone_size: -; d_call: -; cdr3_nt: TGCGCCAGCAGCCAAGACAGGGCGGTTAATTCACCCCCCCACTTT; cdr3_aa: CASSQDRAVNSPPHF
j_call: TRBJ2-1; v_call: TRBV12-3/TRBV12-4; clone_size: -; d_call: TRBD2; cdr3_nt: TGTGCCAGCAGTTTACCACGGCGGGGGGATTACAATGAGCAGTTCTTC; cdr3_aa: CASSLPRRGDYNEQFF
j_call: TRBJ1-1; v_call: TRBV20-1; clone_size: few; d_call: -; cdr3_nt: TGCAGTGCTAGAGGGGTGGCTGAAGCTTTCTTT; cdr3_aa: CSARGVAEAFF
j_call: TRBJ2-7; v_call: TRBV27; clone_size: few; d_call: TRBD2; cdr3_nt: TGTGCCAGCAGTGCTCGACTAGCCAGCTCCTACGAGCAGTACTTC; cdr3_aa: CASSARLASSYEQYF
j_call: TRBJ1-2; v_call: TRBV5-1; clone_size: few; d_call: -; cdr3_nt: TGCGCCAGCAGCATCGACGGAGACTATGGCTACACCTTC; cdr3_aa: CASSIDGDYGYTF
j_call: TRBJ1-2; v_call: TRBV4-1; clone_size: -; d_call: TRBD1; cdr3_nt: TGCGCCAGCAGCCAGCCGGGACAGACGTATGGCTACACCTTC; cdr3_aa: CASSQPGQTYGYTF
j_call: TRBJ2-7; v_call: TRBV7-8; clone_size: -; d_call: TRBD2; cdr3_nt: TGTGCCAGCAGCTTATTGGGACTAGCGGCCGATCAGTACTTC; cdr3_aa: CASSLLGLAADQYF
j_call: TRBJ2-3; v_call: TRBV24-1; clone_size: -; d_call: -; cdr3_nt: TGTGCCACCAGTGATTTGCCAGGTTGTCAACAACGCACAGATACGCAGTATTTT; cdr3_aa: CATSDLPGCQQRTDTQYF
j_call: TRBJ2-5; v_call: TRBV20-1; clone_size: -; d_call: -; cdr3_nt: TGCAGTGCTCTGGGACAGCGGGACCAAGAGACCCAGTACTTC; cdr3_aa: CSALGQRDQETQYF
j_call: TRBJ1-5; v_call: TRBV7-2; clone_size: -; d_call: -; cdr3_nt: TGTGCCAGCAGCTTAGCAGGGAATCCCCAGCATTTT; cdr3_aa: CASSLAGNPQHF
j_call: TRBJ2-1; v_call: TRBV4-2; clone_size: -; d_call: TRBD2; cdr3_nt: TGTGCCAGCAGCCAAGACTCTGCGCGGGAGTTGGACAATGAGCAGTTCTTC; cdr3_aa: CASSQDSARELDNEQFF
j_call: TRBJ2-1; v_call: TRBV5-1; clone_size: few; d_call: TRBD2; cdr3_nt: TGCGCCAGCAGCGTCGGCGGGCTAGCGGGAGTTTCCTTCTACAATGAGCAGTTCTTC; cdr3_aa: CASSVGGLAGVSFYNEQFF
j_call: TRBJ2-3; v_call: TRBV27; clone_size: many; d_call: TRBD2; cdr3_nt: TGTGCCAGCAGTCGGGGACTAGCGGCCACAGATACGCAGTATTTT; cdr3_aa: CASSRGLAATDTQYF
j_call: TRBJ1-2; v_call: TRBV6-6; clone_size: few; d_call: TRBD1; cdr3_nt: TGTGCCAGCAGTTACATAATCGGGACAGACTATGGCTACACCTTC; cdr3_aa: CASSYIIGTDYGYTF
j_call: TRBJ2-5; v_call: TRBV5-1; clone_size: few; d_call: -; cdr3_nt: TGCGCCAGCAGCTTGGCCGAAGGTGTGGAGACCCAGTACTTC; cdr3_aa: CASSLAEGVETQYF
j_call: TRBJ2-7; v_call: TRBV9; clone_size: few; d_call: TRBD2; cdr3_nt: TGTGCCAGCAGTCAGGGGACTAGGGTCTACGAGCAGTACTTC; cdr3_aa: CASSQGTRVYEQYF
j_call: TRBJ1-4; v_call: TRBV14; clone_size: -; d_call: -; cdr3_nt: TGTGCCAGCAGCCAAGGGGGGGCTCGAGGTGAAAAACTGTTTTTT; cdr3_aa: CASSQGGARGEKLFF
j_call: TRBJ2-1; v_call: TRBV28; clone_size: few; d_call: TRBD2; cdr3_nt: TGTGCCAGCAGTTTGCCAACTAGCGGGAGAGGATCCTACAATGAGCAGTTCTTC; cdr3_aa: CASSLPTSGRGSYNEQFF